Given below is one TCR beta chain in context. Its antigen remains unknown. The sample originates from a study of cytomegalovirus exposure and HLA in healthy donors. The study, taken as a whole, reports: In a later analysis, TCR association rates varied by HLA locus: DRB1 most, HLA-C fewest. The study flagged some 180 TCR beta chains as cytomegalovirus-associated.

PCR primers comprised 60 Vbeta and 13 Jbeta primers. Some clones are missing from TCRdb's copy, which holds only in-frame ones; the method was immunoSEQ multiplex PCR. The repertoire holds around 200,000 clones, with 65% to 90% as singletons. Germline loops: CDR1 MDHEN, CDR2 SYDVKM. The trim removed 2 bases at V and 7 bases at J, leaving 6 bases unmatched. CDR3 size: 15 residues. The sequence derives from a middle-aged man in good health and CMV-seropositive. The chain employs TRBV28 and TRBJ2-3; 10 bases fit TRBD2. Sequenced sample: PBMCs. CDR3 sequence reads: CASSLGAGGLNTQYF. CDR3 coding DNA: TGTGCCAGCAGTTTAGGAGCGGGGGGGCTAAATACGCAGTATTTT.